The source of this T cell receptor beta chain is a study of cytomegalovirus exposure and HLA in healthy donors. Per the germline V gene, CDR1 is KGHSH and CDR2 is LQKENI. This CDR3 is 18 amino acids long. V gave up 2 bases and J gave up 4 bases; unmatched junction bases: 14. Whole-study results and caveats: In a later analysis, TCR beta V- and J-gene trimming was associated with a missense DCLRE1C variant. An observed cluster of highly shared sequence variants was recorded as a likely sequencing artifact. In a later analysis, productive TCRs from donors in an Asian-associated ancestry cluster reportedly carried fewer N-insertions than the cohort mean. By HLA locus, TCR association rates varied in a later analysis, with DRB1 showing the most and HLA-C the fewest.

Primers: 60 Vbeta forward and 13 Jbeta reverse. Profiling relied on immunoSEQ multiplex PCR, and the TCRdb table lists in-frame clones only, not all of them. The table shows some 120,000 clones, with 82% occurring only once. With regard to this clone: Its target is unknown.

The receptor comes from a male donor in good health and CMV-seropositive. Sequencing was carried out using PBMCs. The rearrangement uses TRBV18 and TRBJ2-1, with TRBD1 matching 7 bases. CDR3 DNA: TGTGCCAGCTCACCAGCCCTAACCCGCGTGGGACAGTACAATGAGCAGTTCTTC. This gives the protein CASSPALTRVGQYNEQFF.